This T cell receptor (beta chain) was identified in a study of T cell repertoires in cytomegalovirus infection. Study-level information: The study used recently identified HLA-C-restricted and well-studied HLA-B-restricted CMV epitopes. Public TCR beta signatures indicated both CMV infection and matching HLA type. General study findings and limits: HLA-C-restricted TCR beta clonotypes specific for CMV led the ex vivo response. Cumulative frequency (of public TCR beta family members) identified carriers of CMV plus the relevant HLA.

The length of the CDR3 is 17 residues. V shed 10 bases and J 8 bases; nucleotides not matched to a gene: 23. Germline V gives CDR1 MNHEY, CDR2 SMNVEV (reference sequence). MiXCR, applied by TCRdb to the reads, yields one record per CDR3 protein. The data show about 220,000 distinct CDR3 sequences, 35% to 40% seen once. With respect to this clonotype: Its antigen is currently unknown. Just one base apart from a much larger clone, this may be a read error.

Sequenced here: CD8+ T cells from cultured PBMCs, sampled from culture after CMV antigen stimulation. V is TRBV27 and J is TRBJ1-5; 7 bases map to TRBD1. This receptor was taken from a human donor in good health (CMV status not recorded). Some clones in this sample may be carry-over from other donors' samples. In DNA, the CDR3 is TGTGCCAATAAGAACAGTCGGGGACAGTGTTTAGCTAAGCCCCAGCATTTT. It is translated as CANKNSRGQCLAKPQHF.